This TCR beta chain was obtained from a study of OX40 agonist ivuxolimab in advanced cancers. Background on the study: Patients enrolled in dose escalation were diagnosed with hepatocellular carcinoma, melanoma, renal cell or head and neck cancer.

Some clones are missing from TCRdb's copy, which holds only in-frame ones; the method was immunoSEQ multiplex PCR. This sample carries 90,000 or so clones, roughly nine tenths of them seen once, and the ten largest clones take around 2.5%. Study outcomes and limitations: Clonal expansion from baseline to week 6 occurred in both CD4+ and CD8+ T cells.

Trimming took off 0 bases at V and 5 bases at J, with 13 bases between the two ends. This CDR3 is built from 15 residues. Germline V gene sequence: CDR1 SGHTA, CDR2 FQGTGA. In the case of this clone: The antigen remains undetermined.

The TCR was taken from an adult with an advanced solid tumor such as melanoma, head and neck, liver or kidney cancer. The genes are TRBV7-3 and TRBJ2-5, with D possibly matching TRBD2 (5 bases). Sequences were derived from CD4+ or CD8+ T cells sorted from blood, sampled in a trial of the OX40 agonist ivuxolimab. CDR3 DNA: TGTGCCAGCAGCTTAACGTATGGCGGGTGGGAGACCCAGTACTTC. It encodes CASSLTYGGWETQYF.